This T cell receptor beta chain was sequenced in a study of PD-L1 blockade in urothelial cancer. As for the study in general: Enrolled patients had been treated previously with 0 to 3 chemotherapy regimens. At 3 weeks after treatment start (second dose) and again at 6 weeks, blood was analyzed.

Assay used: immunoSEQ multiplex PCR; TCRdb lists only in-frame clones, some missing. The profile shows some 89,000 clones, around 85% of them singletons. Germline V gene lookup returns CDR1 MGHRA and CDR2 YSYEKL. The CDR3 length is 16 residues. Between the trimmed V and J ends, which lost 4 bases and 2 bases, there was a span of 16 bases. The time point here: pretreatment peripheral blood. This TCR came from a man aged 55-75 years with urothelial cancer. The chain has TRBV4-1 and TRBJ2-3; weak D call: TRBD1 (5 bases). Sample: PBMCs, taken around atezolizumab (anti-PD-L1) treatment. The CDR3 sequence: CASSRPDSRHTDTQYF. The CDR3 nucleotides are TGCGCCAGCAGCCGGCCCGACAGCCGCCACACAGATACGCAGTATTTT.